The 6 T cell receptor beta chains listed next were all sequenced from one sample in a study of shared clonotypes between healthy human individuals. Data came from immunoSEQ multiplex PCR; TCRdb stores just in-frame clones and leaves some out. The profile shows some 980,000 clones, roughly 72% of them singletons. Source material: memory CD4+ T cells sorted from blood. The sample's subset: CD45RA-negative fraction. The receptors here all came from a man in his late teens or twenties in good health.

This clone was found once. The V gene is TRBV2, the J gene TRBJ1-5; 9 bases are shared with TRBD1. The germline gives CDR1 SNHLY, CDR2 FYNNEI. This CDR3 comprises 16 residues. V trimming: 7 bases; J trimming: 3 bases; junction bases outside the gene matches: 10. CDR3 sequence: CASNRDRVSNNQPQHF. The DNA of the CDR3 is TGTGCCAGCAACCGGGACAGGGTGTCGAACAATCAGCCCCAGCATTTT. The full variable domain, rest sourced from reference TRBV2 and TRBJ1-5, is EPEVTQTPSHQVTQMGQEVILRCVPISNHLYFYWYRQILGQKVEFLVSFYNNEISEKSEIFDDQFSVERPDGSNFTLKIRSTKLEDSAMYFCASNRDRVSNNQPQHFGDGTRLSIL.

The chain has TRBV6-4 and TRBJ2-1, with TRBD2 matching over 11 bases. The CDR3 is 15 amino acids. Germline-derived CDR1 and CDR2 are MRHNA and SNTAGT. V lost 3 bases and J lost 6; bases outside the gene matches: 4. Here the CDR3 reads CASSDSSGGINEQFF. The DNA for the CDR3 is TGTGCCAGCAGTGATTCTAGCGGGGGGATCAATGAGCAGTTCTTC.

This sequence joins TRBV10-3 and TRBJ2-3; 11 bases are shared with TRBD2. Looked up from germline, CDR1 is ENHRY and CDR2 is SYGVKD. The CDR3 length is 15 residues. V lost 10 bases to trimming and J lost 4 bases; unmatched junction nucleotides: 10. The CDR3 protein is CATRTSGLMADTQYF. The CDR3 region has the DNA TGTGCCACCAGGACTAGCGGGCTCATGGCAGATACGCAGTATTTT.

This clone appeared a single time. The chain links TRBV28 to TRBJ1-6; D is perhaps TRBD1 (5 bases). Germline-derived CDR1 and CDR2 are MDHEN and SYDVKM. V gave up 4 bases and J gave up 1 base, with 17 bases separating them. The length of the CDR3 is 18 residues. CDR3 amino acids: CASSSPGQGGSYNSPLHF. CDR3 nucleotide sequence: TGTGCCAGCAGTTCCCCGGGGCAGGGCGGATCCTATAATTCACCCCTCCACTTT.

The gene calls are TRBV19 and TRBJ2-5, with D uncertain. The V end lost 9 bases, the J end lost 5 bases, and 10 bases lay between the germline ends. This CDR3 contains 11 residues. Germline CDR1 and CDR2: LNHDA and SQIVND (reference sequence). The CDR3 reads CASADWETQYF. CDR3 bases: TGTGCCAGCGCCGATTGGGAGACCCAGTACTTC.

The chain is built from TRBV10-3 and TRBJ2-7; 13 positions agree with TRBD2. V gave up 4 bases and J gave up 6 bases; unmatched junction bases: 6. The V gene's germline CDR1 is ENHRY and CDR2 SYGVKD. The CDR3 extends over 15 amino acids. CDR3 nucleotide sequence: TGTGCCATCAGTGGTAGGACTAGCGGGAGCGGCGAGCAGTACTTC. This encodes CAISGRTSGSGEQYF.